This T cell receptor (beta chain) was recovered during a study of T cell responses to AZD1222 COVID-19 vaccine. Sequenced by immunoSEQ multiplex PCR; TCRdb stores in-frame clones only, minus some. The repertoire holds fewer than 140,000 clones, with about 92% as singletons. Sequenced here: peripheral blood, sampled 28 days after the second AZD1222 dose. The sequence came from an adult who received the AZD1222 COVID-19 vaccine.

The chain's CDR3 is CASSDRGNQPQHF. DNA for the CDR3: TGTGCCAGCTCCGACAGAGGCAATCAGCCCCAGCATTTT. The rearrangement joins TRBV19 to TRBJ1-5, with D perhaps TRBD1 (5 bases). This CDR3 comprises 13 residues. Germline V gene data show CDR1 as LNHDA and CDR2 as SQIVND (reference sequence). V gave up 9 bases and J gave up 2 bases, with 11 bases separating them.